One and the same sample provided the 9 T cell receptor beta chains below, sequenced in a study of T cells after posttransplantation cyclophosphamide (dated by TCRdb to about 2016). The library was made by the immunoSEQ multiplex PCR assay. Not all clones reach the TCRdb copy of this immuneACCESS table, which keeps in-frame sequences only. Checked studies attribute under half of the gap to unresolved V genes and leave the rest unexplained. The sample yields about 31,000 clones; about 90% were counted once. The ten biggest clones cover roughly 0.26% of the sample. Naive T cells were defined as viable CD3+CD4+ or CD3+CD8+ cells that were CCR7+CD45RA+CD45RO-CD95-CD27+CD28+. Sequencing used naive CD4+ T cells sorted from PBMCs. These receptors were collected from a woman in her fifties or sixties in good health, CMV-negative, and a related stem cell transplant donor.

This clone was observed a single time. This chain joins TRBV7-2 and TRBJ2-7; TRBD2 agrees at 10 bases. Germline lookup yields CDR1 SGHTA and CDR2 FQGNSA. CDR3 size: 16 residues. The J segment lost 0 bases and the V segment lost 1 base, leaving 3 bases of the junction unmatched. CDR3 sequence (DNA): TGTGCCAGCAGCTTAGAACTAGCGGGGCCCTCCTACGAGCAGTACTTC. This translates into CASSLELAGPSYEQYF.

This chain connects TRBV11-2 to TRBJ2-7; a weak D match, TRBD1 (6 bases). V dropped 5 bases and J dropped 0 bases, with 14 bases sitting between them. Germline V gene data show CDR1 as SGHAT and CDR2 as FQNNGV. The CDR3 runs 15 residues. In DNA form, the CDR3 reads TGTGCCAGCAGCCCCGCCCCAGGGGTCTCCTACGAGCAGTACTTC. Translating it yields CASSPAPGVSYEQYF.

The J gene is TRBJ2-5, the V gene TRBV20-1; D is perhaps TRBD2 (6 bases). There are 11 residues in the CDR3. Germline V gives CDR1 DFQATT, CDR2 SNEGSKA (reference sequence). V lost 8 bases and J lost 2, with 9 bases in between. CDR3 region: CSRRGQETQYF. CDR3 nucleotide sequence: TGCAGTCGGCGGGGACAAGAGACCCAGTACTTC.

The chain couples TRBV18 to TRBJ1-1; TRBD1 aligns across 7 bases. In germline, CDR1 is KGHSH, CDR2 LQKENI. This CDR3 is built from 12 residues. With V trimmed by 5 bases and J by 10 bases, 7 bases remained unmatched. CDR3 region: CASSRGDSGAFF. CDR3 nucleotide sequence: TGTGCCAGCTCAAGAGGGGACAGTGGAGCTTTCTTT.

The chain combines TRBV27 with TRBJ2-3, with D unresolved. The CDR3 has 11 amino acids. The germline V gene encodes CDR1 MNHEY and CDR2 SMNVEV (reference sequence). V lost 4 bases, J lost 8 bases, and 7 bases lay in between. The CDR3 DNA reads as TGTGCCAGCAGTTCCCCGGTTACGCAGTATTTT. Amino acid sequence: CASSSPVTQYF.

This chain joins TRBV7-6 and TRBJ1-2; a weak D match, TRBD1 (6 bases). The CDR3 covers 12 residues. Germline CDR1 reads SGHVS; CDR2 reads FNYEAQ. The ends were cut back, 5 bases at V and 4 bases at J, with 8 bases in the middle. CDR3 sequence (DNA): TGTGCCAGCAGCCCAGGGGCCTATGGCTACACCTTC. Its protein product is CASSPGAYGYTF. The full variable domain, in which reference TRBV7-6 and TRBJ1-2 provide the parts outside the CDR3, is GAGVSQSPRYKVTKRGQDVALRCDPISGHVSLYWYRQALGQGPEFLTYFNYEAQQDKSGLPNDRFSAERPEGSISTLTIQRTEQRDSAMYRCASSPGAYGYTFGSGTRLTVV.

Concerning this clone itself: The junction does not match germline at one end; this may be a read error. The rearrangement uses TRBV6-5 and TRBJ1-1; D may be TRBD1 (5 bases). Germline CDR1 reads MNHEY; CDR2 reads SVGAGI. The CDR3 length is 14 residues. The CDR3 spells CVSRERQGNTEAFF. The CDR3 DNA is TGTGTCAGCAGAGAACGGCAGGGGAACACTGAAGCTTTCTTT.

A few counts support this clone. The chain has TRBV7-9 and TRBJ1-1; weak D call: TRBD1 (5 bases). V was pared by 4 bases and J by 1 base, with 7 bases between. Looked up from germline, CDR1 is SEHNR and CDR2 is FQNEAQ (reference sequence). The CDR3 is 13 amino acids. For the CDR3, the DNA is TGTGCCAGCAGCTCCGGGGGGAACACTGAAGCTTTCTTT. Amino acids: CASSSGGNTEAFF.

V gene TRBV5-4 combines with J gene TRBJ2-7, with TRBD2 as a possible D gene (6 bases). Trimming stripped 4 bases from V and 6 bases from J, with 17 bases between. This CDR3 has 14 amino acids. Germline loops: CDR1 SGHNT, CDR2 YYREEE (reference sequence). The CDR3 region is CASSPGTDSVEQYF. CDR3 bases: TGTGCCAGCAGCCCCGGGACTGATTCGGTCGAGCAGTACTTC.